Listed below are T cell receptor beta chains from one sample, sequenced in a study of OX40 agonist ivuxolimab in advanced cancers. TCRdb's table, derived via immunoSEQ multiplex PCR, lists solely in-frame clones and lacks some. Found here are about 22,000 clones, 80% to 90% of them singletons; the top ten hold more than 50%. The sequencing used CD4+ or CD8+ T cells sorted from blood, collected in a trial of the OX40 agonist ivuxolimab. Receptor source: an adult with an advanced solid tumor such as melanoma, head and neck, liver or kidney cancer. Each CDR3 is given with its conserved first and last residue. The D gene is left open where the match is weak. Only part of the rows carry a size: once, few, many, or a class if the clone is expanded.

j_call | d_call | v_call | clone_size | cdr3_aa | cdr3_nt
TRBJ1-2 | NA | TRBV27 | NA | CASSFQGNYGYTF | TGTGCCAGCAGTTTCCAGGGCAACTATGGCTACACCTTC
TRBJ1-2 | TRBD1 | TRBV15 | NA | CATNDGRDRVDYGYTF | TGTGCCACCAACGACGGCCGAGACAGGGTCGACTATGGCTACACCTTC
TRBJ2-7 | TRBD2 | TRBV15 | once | CATRGGYEQYF | TGTGCCACCAGGGGAGGGTACGAGCAGTACTTC
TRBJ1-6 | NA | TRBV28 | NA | CASTARTGHYNSPLHF | TGTGCCAGCACCGCCCGTACAGGGCATTATAATTCACCCCTCCACTTT
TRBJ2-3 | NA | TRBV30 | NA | CAWGLDTQYF | TGTGCCTGGGGACTTGATACGCAGTATTTT
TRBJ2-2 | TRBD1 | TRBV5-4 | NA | CASSRVGQANTGELFF | TGTGCCAGCAGCCGGGTGGGACAGGCGAACACCGGGGAGCTGTTTTTT
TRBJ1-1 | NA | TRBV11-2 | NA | CASSLGLNTEAFF | TGTGCCAGCAGCTTAGGTTTGAACACTGAAGCTTTCTTT
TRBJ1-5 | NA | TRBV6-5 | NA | CASSYLGGGNQPQHF | TGTGCCAGCAGTTACCTTGGGGGGGGCAATCAGCCCCAGCATTTT
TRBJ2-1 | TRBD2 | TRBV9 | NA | CASSVGLAGYNEQFF | TGTGCCAGCAGCGTCGGACTAGCGGGGTACAATGAGCAGTTCTTC
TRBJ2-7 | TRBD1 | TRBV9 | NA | CASSVGQGAREQYF | TGTGCCAGCAGCGTTGGACAGGGGGCGCGGGAGCAGTACTTC
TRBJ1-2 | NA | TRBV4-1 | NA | CASSQDWQGAHGYTF | TGCGCCAGCAGCCAAGATTGGCAGGGAGCGCATGGCTACACCTTC
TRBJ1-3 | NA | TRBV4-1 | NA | CASSPTGHSGNTIYF | TGCGCCAGCAGCCCCACAGGGCACTCTGGAAACACCATATATTTT
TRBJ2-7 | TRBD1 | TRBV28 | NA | CASSLPGQGSEQYF | TGTGCCAGCAGTCTGCCGGGACAGGGATCCGAGCAGTACTTC
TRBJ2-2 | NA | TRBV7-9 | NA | CASSFGLSGELFF | TGTGCCAGCAGCTTCGGCTTATCCGGGGAGCTGTTTTTT
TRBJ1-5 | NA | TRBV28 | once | CASSPMSTQGNQPQHF | TGTGCCAGCAGTCCCATGTCGACACAGGGCAATCAGCCCCAGCATTTT
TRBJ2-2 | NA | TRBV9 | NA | CASSATTTGLYTGELFF | TGTGCCAGCAGCGCTACCACGACGGGTCTTTACACCGGGGAGCTGTTTTTT
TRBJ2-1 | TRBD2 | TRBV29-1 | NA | CSGGLAGEGEQFF | TGCAGCGGGGGACTAGCGGGGGAAGGTGAGCAGTTCTTC
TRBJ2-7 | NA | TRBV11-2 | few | CASSLRGSYEQYF | TGTGCCAGCAGCTTACGGGGAAGCTACGAGCAGTACTTC
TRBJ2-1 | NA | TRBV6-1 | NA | CASGGGNEQFF | TGTGCCAGCGGGGGTGGGAATGAGCAGTTCTTC
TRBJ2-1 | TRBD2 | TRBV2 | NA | CASRALAGAQYNEQFF | TGTGCCAGCAGGGCCTTAGCGGGGGCCCAGTACAATGAGCAGTTCTTC
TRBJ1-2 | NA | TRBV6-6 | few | CASSYSMGQGPGYTF | TGTGCCAGCAGTTACTCCATGGGCCAGGGACCTGGCTACACCTTC
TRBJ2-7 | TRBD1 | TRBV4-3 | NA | CASSQAWAGGYEQYF | TGCGCCAGCAGCCAGGCGTGGGCAGGGGGCTACGAGCAGTACTTC
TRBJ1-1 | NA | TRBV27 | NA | CASSLSAANTEAFF | TGTGCCAGCAGTTTATCGGCAGCCAACACTGAAGCTTTCTTT
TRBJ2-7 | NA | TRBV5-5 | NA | CASSSPGRTYEQYF | TGTGCCAGCAGCTCGCCCGGTCGAACCTACGAGCAGTACTTC